Listed below are T cell receptor beta chains from one sample, sequenced in a study of blood T cell repertoires in COVID-19. Sequenced by immunoSEQ multiplex PCR; TCRdb stores in-frame clones only, minus some. The sample includes about 200,000 clones, roughly 90% of them seen just once. Sequencing was performed on PBMCs or T cells enriched from blood (not recorded which). Receptors originate from a woman aged 18-29 years who had recovered from COVID-19. The CDR3 runs from the conserved cysteine through the conserved F or W. A D gene is named only where the DNA matches it firmly. Clone size is not always given. Where it is, it says once, few, many or a class for expanded clones.

clone_size	v_call	j_call	d_call	cdr3_nt	cdr3_aa
NA	TRBV4-1	TRBJ2-1	TRBD2	TGCGCCAGCAGCCCTGGGAAGCGGGGGGGATCAATCAATGAGCAGTTCTTC	CASSPGKRGGSINEQFF
once	TRBV6-5	TRBJ1-2	TRBD1	TGTGCCAGCATCCCAGGGGGCAGCTATGGCTACACCTTC	CASIPGGSYGYTF
NA	TRBV30	TRBJ1-5	TRBD1	TGTGCCTGGATGGGACAGGGGTACGCTCAGCCCCAGCATTTT	CAWMGQGYAQPQHF
NA	TRBV6-5	TRBJ2-7	NA	TGTGCCAGCAGTTACTCGATGGGGGGTAGAGGCGAGCAGTACTTC	CASSYSMGGRGEQYF
NA	TRBV30	TRBJ2-4	TRBD2	TGTGCCTGGAGATTAGCGGGGGCGGGTGACATTCAGTACTTC	CAWRLAGAGDIQYF
NA	TRBV15	TRBJ1-2	NA	TGTGCCACCAGCAGAGATATGGACAGTAACTATGGCTACACCTTC	CATSRDMDSNYGYTF
NA	TRBV20-1	TRBJ2-3	NA	TGCAGTGCTAGTTTAGGGTTAGCGCAAAACACAGATACGCAGTATTTT	CSASLGLAQNTDTQYF
NA	TRBV5-8	TRBJ2-1	TRBD1	TGTGCCAGCAGCCCCCGGGACAGGGTCTACAATGAGCAGTTCTTC	CASSPRDRVYNEQFF
NA	TRBV27	TRBJ2-1	TRBD2	TGTGCCAGCAGTCTCTACTTAAGCGGGGGTATCAATGAGCAGTTCTTC	CASSLYLSGGINEQFF
NA	TRBV28	TRBJ1-1	NA	TGTGCCAGCAGTCTAACAGGGCGCACTGAAGCTTTCTTT	CASSLTGRTEAFF
NA	TRBV4-1	TRBJ1-2	TRBD1	TGCGCCAGCAGCCCAACCCCTACGACAGGGAGTATTTCCTACGGCTACACCTTC	CASSPTPTTGSISYGYTF
once	TRBV14	TRBJ2-1	TRBD2	TGTGCCAGCAGCCATCTCCTCAAGCGGGGGGCACAAAACAATGAGCAGTTCTTC	CASSHLLKRGAQNNEQFF
NA	TRBV5-1	TRBJ1-2	TRBD1	TGCGCCAGCATGGGGGGACAGGGGGCTGGCTATGGCTACACCTTC	CASMGGQGAGYGYTF
NA	TRBV5-1	TRBJ2-5	TRBD2	TGCGCCAGCACTAGCGGGGAAACCCTACGAGAGACCCAGTACTTC	CASTSGETLRETQYF
once	TRBV3-1/TRBV3-2	TRBJ1-5	NA	TGTGCCAGCAGCCAAGGCAGGGGCAACAATCAGCCCCAGCATTTT	CASSQGRGNNQPQHF
NA	TRBV15	TRBJ1-5	TRBD1	TGTGCCACCAGCAGAGATGGACAGGATGGCAATCAGCCCCAGCATTTT	CATSRDGQDGNQPQHF
NA	TRBV30	TRBJ2-1	TRBD1	TGTGCCTGGAGTATACTCCGGGACAGGGTCGATGGTGAGCAGTTCTTC	CAWSILRDRVDGEQFF
NA	TRBV18	TRBJ2-3	NA	TGTGCCAGCTCATCAACGCCGGGTCTAGTACGGGATACGCAGTATTTT	CASSSTPGLVRDTQYF
NA	TRBV5-1	TRBJ2-3	TRBD2	TGCGCCAGCAGCTTGGCCCTGGGACTAGGGGGGGATACGCAGTATTTT	CASSLALGLGGDTQYF
once	TRBV6-5	TRBJ1-1	NA	TGTGCCACATGGGAGGGAAACAGCATGAACACTGAAGCTTTCTTT	CATWEGNSMNTEAFF
NA	TRBV5-1	TRBJ1-5	NA	TGCGCCAGCAGCCCCGGAACAGGTAATCAGCCCCAGCATTTT	CASSPGTGNQPQHF
NA	TRBV28	TRBJ2-5	TRBD2	TGTGCCAGCAGTTCCTTTAGCGGGGGGGTGGAGACCCAGTACTTC	CASSSFSGGVETQYF
NA	TRBV2	TRBJ1-1	TRBD1	TGTGCCAGCATTGAAGAATCCGGGACAGGGGTCACTGAAGCTTTCTTT	CASIEESGTGVTEAFF
NA	TRBV5-4	TRBJ2-7	NA	TGTGCCAGCAGCTCGGGGAGCTCCTACGAGCAGTACTTC	CASSSGSSYEQYF
NA	TRBV6-5	TRBJ1-5	NA	TGTGCCAGCAGTCGGGTTTACGGGAAGGATCAGCCCCAGCATTTT	CASSRVYGKDQPQHF
NA	TRBV9	TRBJ2-3	NA	TGTGCCAGCAGCGTGAGCGGTATCCCTAGCACAGATACGCAGTATTTT	CASSVSGIPSTDTQYF
NA	TRBV7-9	TRBJ2-7	NA	TGTGCCAGCAGCTTGTGGCAGGGGAAAACGGGCGAGCAGTACTTC	CASSLWQGKTGEQYF
NA	TRBV24-1	TRBJ2-5	TRBD2	TGTGCCACCAGTGCCGGGGGGGCCCAAGAGACCCAGTACTTC	CATSAGGAQETQYF
NA	TRBV28	TRBJ2-7	NA	TGTGCCAGCAGTCCACTAGGGGGTGACGAGCAGTACTTC	CASSPLGGDEQYF
NA	TRBV4-1	TRBJ1-3	NA	TGCGCCAGCAGCCTTAAGGGGGGGGCCCACACCATATATTTT	CASSLKGGAHTIYF
NA	TRBV13	TRBJ2-1	NA	TGTGCCAGCAGCTCCGCCGGGGCGGGGAGCCACAATGAGCAGTTCTTC	CASSSAGAGSHNEQFF
NA	TRBV7-2	TRBJ1-2	NA	TGTGCCAGCAGCCAATCTATAAACTATGGCTACACCTTC	CASSQSINYGYTF
NA	TRBV3-1/TRBV3-2	TRBJ2-5	TRBD2	TGTGCCAGCAGCCAAGGACTAGCGGGGGCCCCTATTATACAAGAGACCCAGTACTTC	CASSQGLAGAPIIQETQYF
NA	TRBV27	TRBJ1-5	NA	TGTGCCAGCCAGGGAAATAGCAATCAGCCCCAGCATTTT	CASQGNSNQPQHF
NA	TRBV5-8	TRBJ1-5	NA	TGTGCCAGCAGCTTGTTTTCGGGCAATCAGCCCCAGCATTTT	CASSLFSGNQPQHF
few	TRBV2	TRBJ1-5	NA	TGTGCCAGTCAGACAGCAAATAGCAATCAGCCCCAGCATTTT	CASQTANSNQPQHF
NA	TRBV5-4	TRBJ2-5	TRBD1	TGTGCCAGCAGCCCCCGGACAGGCAAAGAGACCCAGTACTTC	CASSPRTGKETQYF
once	TRBV18	TRBJ2-1	TRBD2	TGTGCCAGCTCACCACCGCTAGCGGGGGCCCAACAGTTCTTC	CASSPPLAGAQQFF
NA	TRBV27	TRBJ2-5	TRBD1	TGTGCCAGCAGATTACAGGGGGCTAACCAAGAGACCCAGTACTTC	CASRLQGANQETQYF
once	TRBV7-9	TRBJ2-3	NA	TGTGCCAGCAGCTTTCAGGGAGATACGCAGTATTTT	CASSFQGDTQYF
NA	TRBV3-1/TRBV3-2	TRBJ1-3	NA	TGTGCCAGCAGCCAAGGGGAGGGAAACACCATATATTTT	CASSQGEGNTIYF
once	TRBV5-8	TRBJ2-7	NA	TGTGCCAGCAGGTCTCTAGAGTACGAGCAGTACTTC	CASRSLEYEQYF
NA	TRBV6-5	TRBJ2-7	TRBD2	TGTGCCAGCAGCATAACTAGCGGGGGACCCTACGAGCAGTACTTC	CASSITSGGPYEQYF
few	TRBV11-1	TRBJ1-2	TRBD1	TGTGCCAGCAGCCGGGACAGCGCTAACTATGGCTACACCTTC	CASSRDSANYGYTF
NA	TRBV19	TRBJ2-1	TRBD2	TGTGCAACTGGACCCCGGGCGGGGGATGTGAATGAGCAGTTCTTC	CATGPRAGDVNEQFF
few	TRBV15	TRBJ1-4	NA	TGTGCCACCAGCAGGGGCCGGGACATAGATGGAAAACTGTTTTTT	CATSRGRDIDGKLFF
few	TRBV2	TRBJ1-5	NA	TGTGCCAGCAGTGGGTCCGGGTATAGCAATCAGCCCCAGCATTTT	CASSGSGYSNQPQHF
NA	TRBV6-1	TRBJ1-6	NA	TGTGCCAGCAGTGAAGCGGGTCCCGGGCTCCGGGGATATTCACCCCTCCACTTT	CASSEAGPGLRGYSPLHF
NA	TRBV2	TRBJ2-1	NA	TGTGCCAGCAGCGGAACAGGGTACCAACGGCAGTTCTTC	CASSGTGYQRQFF
NA	TRBV6-5	TRBJ1-2	TRBD1	TGTGCCAGCAGTTCCCCGGGACAGGGGGCGCGTGGCTACACCTTC	CASSSPGQGARGYTF
NA	TRBV10-3	TRBJ1-1	TRBD1	TGTGCCATCAGTGACGACAGGGAGGTCACTGAAGCTTTCTTT	CAISDDREVTEAFF
NA	TRBV30	TRBJ2-1	NA	TGTGCCTGGAGTACCAGTCATGAGCAGTTCTTC	CAWSTSHEQFF
once	TRBV7-9	TRBJ1-2	NA	TGTGCCATTAGCGAGGGCTACACCTTC	CAISEGYTF
NA	TRBV4-2	TRBJ2-1	NA	TGTGCCAGCAGCCAAGAGGGGGCAGGGTTCCAGTTCTTC	CASSQEGAGFQFF